A single sample is the source of the 5 T cell receptor beta chains below, sequenced in a study of T-cell memory formation after mild COVID-19. TCRdb re-derived calls from the 5' RACE reads in MiXCR, one entry per CDR3 protein. This table holds 350,000 to 400,000 distinct CDR3 sequences, approximately 15% found once. The sequencing sample was made of PBMCs or a T cell subset sorted from them (not recorded which). The receptors shown here come from a man aged 18 to 30 who had mild COVID-19 (a few samples of this study predate the infection). Cell type and time point are not known.

In this sample, this clonotype turned up a few times. The gene calls are TRBV16 and TRBJ2-7, with unresolved D. Germline lookup yields CDR1 KGHSY and CDR2 FQNENV. With 0 bases removed from V and 2 bases from J, the gap between germline ends came to 8 bases. The CDR3 totals 14 residues. CDR3 in amino acids: CASSQSGSTYEQYF. CDR3 nucleotides: TGTGCCAGCAGCCAATCGGGCTCAACCTACGAGCAGTACTTC.

This clonotype was seen repeatedly, ten times or more. The chain couples TRBV15 to TRBJ1-6; 7 bases are a match to TRBD1. Germline V lookup: CDR1 LNHNV, CDR2 YYDKDF (reference sequence). The J segment lost 6 bases and the V segment lost 0 bases, leaving 8 bases of the junction unmatched. This CDR3 is 17 amino acids long. The CDR3 sequence: CATSRDFPGQPNSPLHF. The CDR3 bases are TGTGCCACCAGCAGAGATTTCCCGGGACAGCCTAATTCACCCCTCCACTTT.

The sample holds a few counts of this clonotype. The chain uses TRBV5-1 and TRBJ2-3, with 7 nucleotides matching TRBD2. The germline gives CDR1 SGHRS, CDR2 YFSETQ. There are 16 residues in the CDR3. V lost 0 bases to trimming and J lost 2 bases; unmatched junction nucleotides: 6. The CDR3: CASSLGLAVPTDTQYF. The CDR3 nucleotides are TGCGCCAGCAGCTTGGGGCTAGCGGTTCCCACAGATACGCAGTATTTT.

This clonotype has a count of ten or more. The chain employs TRBV12-3 or TRBV12-4 and TRBJ2-7, with 13 bases lining up with TRBD2. There are 16 residues in the CDR3. V was pared by 4 bases and J by 2 bases, with 5 bases of the junction left unmatched. The CDR3 coding sequence is TGTGCCAGCAGTTCCCGACTAGCGGGGGGAACCTACGAGCAGTACTTC. Residues: CASSSRLAGGTYEQYF.

This clonotype was counted a few times. The V call is TRBV4-1, the J call TRBJ2-3, with 9 bases lining up with TRBD1. Unmatched junction bases numbered 9, after V lost 4 bases and J lost 1 base. The CDR3 sequence is 17 residues long. Per the germline V gene, CDR1 is MGHRA and CDR2 is YSYEKL. The CDR3 DNA reads as TGCGCCAGCAGCCTCACACAGGGGGCGCAGGGCACAGATACGCAGTATTTT. It encodes CASSLTQGAQGTDTQYF.